The 4 T cell receptor beta chains presented below share a single source sample, sequenced in a study of blood T cell repertoires in COVID-19. Assay: immunoSEQ multiplex PCR; the TCRdb copy retains only in-frame clones and omits some. The repertoire includes under 200,000 clones, about 87% of them detected once, and 9% to 12% sits in the top ten. Sequenced input: peripheral blood. The origin of the receptors is an older woman with COVID-19, enrolled during active disease.

V is TRBV10-3 and J is TRBJ1-4; 9 positions agree with TRBD1. The junction had 2 bases not matched to a gene; V was cut back by 4 bases and J by 5 bases. The CDR3 is 14 amino acids. Germline values: CDR1 ENHRY, CDR2 SYGVKD. CDR3 protein: CAISGGQGNEKLFF. CDR3 nucleotide sequence: TGTGCCATCAGTGGGGGACAGGGAAATGAAAAACTGTTTTTT.

The CDR3 DNA follows: TGCAGTGCTAGTTATGGGACAGAACCTCATGAAGCTTTCTTT. It codes for CSASYGTEPHEAFF. The J gene is TRBJ1-1, the V gene TRBV20-1; 7 bases map to TRBD1. CDR3 length equals 14 residues. J lost 7 bases, V lost 3 bases, and 11 bases had no gene match. The germline CDR1 and CDR2 sequences are DFQATT and SNEGSKA (reference sequence).

This sequence joins TRBV10-3 and TRBJ1-5; a possible D gene is TRBD1 (6 bases). Germline V gene sequence: CDR1 ENHRY, CDR2 SYGVKD. The V end lost 2 bases, the J end lost 5 bases, and 19 bases lay between the germline ends. This CDR3 is 17 amino acids long. Written as DNA, the CDR3 is TGTGCCATCAGTGAGAGGTGGAGGACAGAGAGTGATCAGCCCCAGCATTTT. It encodes CAISERWRTESDQPQHF.

The chain couples TRBV18 to TRBJ2-6; D possibly corresponds to TRBD1 (6 bases). The germline gives CDR1 KGHSH, CDR2 LQKENI. V lost 0 bases, J lost 0 bases, and 21 bases lay in between. This CDR3 is 21 amino acids long. The CDR3 DNA sequence: TGTGCCAGCTCACCACCGCTAGGGACAAATCCTCACTACTCTGGGGCCAACGTCCTGACTTTC. Amino acids: CASSPPLGTNPHYSGANVLTF.